These 24 T cell receptor beta chains originate from one sample sequenced in a study of blood T cells in healthy people across ages. It was with a sample-barcoded 5' primer and a J-beta primer mix that a second PCR of roughly 6 to 12 cycles was run. TCRdb passed the 5' RACE reads through MiXCR, listing each CDR3 protein once. The table lists about 1.7 million distinct CDR3 sequences, 28% of them singletons. Sequenced input: blood. The receptors originated from a woman younger than 45 in good health.

This clonotype was counted only a few times. CDR3 loop: CASSLAGLSLQFF. CDR3 in DNA: TGTGCCAGCTCGCTGGCGGGTTTGAGTCTCCAGTTCTTC. The chain recombines TRBV9 with TRBJ2-1; a possible D gene is TRBD2 (5 bases). Germline loops: CDR1 SGDLS, CDR2 YYNGEE. The CDR3 spans 13 residues. Trimming pared 7 bases from V and 13 bases from J, leaving 21 bases between.

J is TRBJ2-2 and V is TRBV5-6; no reliable D call. The V end was cut by 0 bases, the J end by 1 base, with 10 bases between. Germline V gene data show CDR1 as SGHDT and CDR2 as YYEEEE. This CDR3 has 16 amino acids. The CDR3 DNA sequence: TGTGCCAGCAGCTTGGGTCTTAATGGGAACACCGGGGAGCTGTTTTTT. It is translated as CASSLGLNGNTGELFF.

V is TRBV7-9 and J is TRBJ2-1, with D hard to call. Germline lookup yields CDR1 SEHNR and CDR2 FQNEAQ (reference sequence). The CDR3 covers 13 residues. Between the trimmed V and J ends, which lost 0 bases and 9 bases, there was a span of 9 bases. The CDR3 nucleotides read TGTGCCAGCAGCTTAGCGAGTCGGGTTGAGCAGTTCTTC. Translated, it gives CASSLASRVEQFF.

This clonotype has just a few counts. CDR3 protein: CASSWSNQPQHF. The CDR3 coding sequence is TGTGCCAGCAGTTGGAGCAATCAGCCCCAGCATTTT. V and J are TRBV6-2 or TRBV6-3 and TRBJ1-5; D not resolved. The CDR3 has 12 residues. V was cut by 4 bases and J by 1 base, with 2 bases left in between. CDR1 is MNHEY, CDR2 SVGEGT, per germline.

J is TRBJ2-7 and V is TRBV28; D gene unclear. The germline V and J ends were trimmed by 9 bases and 2 bases, with 14 bases remaining between them. The CDR3 contains 13 residues. In germline, CDR1 is MDHEN, CDR2 SYDVKM. CDR3 residues: CASGWAEPYEQYF. CDR3 DNA: TGTGCCAGTGGATGGGCTGAGCCCTACGAGCAGTACTTC.

The chain is built from TRBV10-3 and TRBJ2-2; 8 nucleotides agree with TRBD2. The length of the CDR3 is 14 residues. With V trimmed by 4 bases and J by 4 bases, 2 bases remained unmatched. Germline V gene sequence: CDR1 ENHRY, CDR2 SYGVKD. This chain's CDR3 is CAISGLAGTGELFF. Written as DNA, the CDR3 is TGTGCCATCAGTGGGCTAGCGGGCACCGGGGAGCTGTTTTTT.

The chain links TRBV6-2 or TRBV6-3 to TRBJ2-5; 7 bases match TRBD2. The CDR3 sequence is 15 residues long. The J segment lost 11 bases and the V segment lost 2 bases, leaving 14 bases of the junction unmatched. In germline, CDR1 is MNHEY, CDR2 SVGEGT. The CDR3: CASSYRRELGNEQYF. The CDR3 DNA reads TGTGCCAGCAGTTACCGGCGGGAGTTGGGCAATGAGCAGTACTTC.

The genes are TRBV3-1 and TRBJ2-7, with D unclear. This CDR3 comprises 13 residues. Germline assignment: CDR1 LGHDT and CDR2 YNNKEL (reference sequence). The germline V and J ends were trimmed by 3 bases and 2 bases, with 8 bases remaining between them. CDR3 DNA: TGTGCCAGCAGCCATGAGTTGCCCTACGAGCAGTACTTC. It specifies CASSHELPYEQYF.

This clonotype was seen only a few times. The chain joins TRBV5-1 to TRBJ2-3; no clear D gene. CDR3 length equals 14 residues. V lost 4 bases and J lost 1, with 10 bases in between. The V gene's germline CDR1 is SGHRS and CDR2 YFSETQ. The CDR3 here is CASSRLARTDTQYF. The CDR3, as DNA: TGCGCCAGCAGCCGGCTGGCCCGCACAGATACGCAGTATTTT. The whole variable domain, filled in from reference TRBV5-1 and TRBJ2-3, reads KAGVTQTPRYLIKTRGQQVTLSCSPISGHRSVSWYQQTPGQGLQFLFEYFSETQRNKGNFPGRFSGRQFSNSRSEMNVSTLELGDSALYLCASSRLARTDTQYFGPGTRLTVL.

This rearrangement joins TRBV11-3 to TRBJ2-3; 12 nucleotides align to TRBD2. Germline loops: CDR1 SGHNT, CDR2 YENEEA. The junction had 9 bases not matched to a gene; V was cut back by 5 bases and J by 3 bases. The CDR3 spans 17 residues. CDR3 loop: CASSLGLAGRETDTQYF. CDR3 nucleotides: TGTGCCAGCAGCCTAGGACTAGCGGGAAGGGAGACAGATACGCAGTATTTT.

This clonotype was observed at least ten times. The chain has TRBV20-1 and TRBJ2-1, with no clear D. Germline-derived CDR1 and CDR2 are DFQATT and SNEGSKA (reference sequence). V dropped 6 bases and J dropped 4 bases, with 16 bases sitting between them. The length of the CDR3 is 14 residues. CDR3 protein: CSAQEPLGYNEQFF. In nucleotides, the CDR3 is TGCAGTGCCCAAGAGCCGCTAGGGTACAATGAGCAGTTCTTC.

There are many counts of this clonotype. The chain links TRBV5-1 to TRBJ2-5; TRBD2 agrees at 14 bases. CDR3 length: 15 residues. Germline values: CDR1 SGHRS, CDR2 YFSETQ. V lost 5 bases and J lost 3; bases outside the gene matches: 3. In DNA form, the CDR3 reads TGCGCCAGCAGGCCGGGACTAGCGGGGGAAGAGACCCAGTACTTC. Translation: CASRPGLAGEETQYF.

Comment on this clonotype: A read error may produce the germline difference seen at one junction end. V gene TRBV12-3 or TRBV12-4 combines with J gene TRBJ2-1; D tentatively reads TRBD1 or TRBD2 (6 bases each). This CDR3 is 15 amino acids long. The CDR3 region is CSSSIRGDFNNEQFF. The CDR3 coding sequence is TGTTCCAGCAGCATTAGGGGGGATTTTAACAATGAGCAGTTCTTC.

This clonotype occurred many times. The chain combines TRBV7-9 with TRBJ2-7, with TRBD2 identical over 8 bases. In germline, CDR1 is SEHNR, CDR2 FQNEAQ (reference sequence). J lost 5 bases, V lost 5 bases, and 8 bases had no gene match. CDR3 size: 14 residues. DNA for the CDR3: TGTGCCAGCAGCCGAGCGGGAGCTCTAGACGAGCAGTACTTC. Its protein product is CASSRAGALDEQYF. The variable domain in full, with the rest retrieved from reference TRBV7-9 and TRBJ2-7, is DTGVSQNPRHKITKRGQNVTFRCDPISEHNRLYWYRQTLGQGPEFLTYFQNEAQLEKSRLLSDRFSAERPKGSFSTLEIQRTEQGDSAMYLCASSRAGALDEQYFGPGTRLTVT.

The chain joins TRBV27 to TRBJ2-7, with 11 bases fitting TRBD2. Germline CDR1 MNHEY, CDR2 SMNVEV (reference sequence). Trimming at V came to 5 bases and at J to 3 bases, leaving 9 bases not matched to a gene. The CDR3 covers 16 residues. This CDR3 reads CASSPSGLAENYEQYF. In DNA, the CDR3 is TGTGCCAGCAGTCCCTCGGGACTAGCGGAGAACTACGAGCAGTACTTC.

This clonotype was recorded once. The chain has TRBV20-1 and TRBJ1-4; D is unresolved. The germline V and J ends were trimmed by 0 bases and 5 bases, with 13 bases remaining between them. Germline V lookup: CDR1 DFQATT, CDR2 SNEGSKA (reference sequence). The CDR3 is 15 residues long. CDR3 region: CSARDSNGENEKLFF. CDR3 nucleotide sequence: TGCAGTGCTAGAGACTCTAACGGGGAAAATGAAAAACTGTTTTTT.

This clonotype was seen repeatedly, ten times or more. The V and J genes are TRBV4-2 and TRBJ2-7; D not resolved. CDR3 length: 14 amino acids. The V and J ends lost 0 bases and 6 bases respectively, with 12 bases between them. Per the germline V gene, CDR1 is LGHNA and CDR2 is YNFKEQ. The CDR3: CASSQDSFASEQYF. CDR3 in DNA: TGTGCCAGCAGCCAAGATAGTTTCGCTTCCGAGCAGTACTTC.

A single count supports this clonotype. A much larger clone differs from this one at a single base, so this may be a read error. This chain connects TRBV12-3 or TRBV12-4 to TRBJ2-1; D is uncertain. The CDR3 has 14 residues. V was clipped by 5 bases and J by 5 bases, with 13 bases between them. The CDR3 spells CASSPRNGNNEQFF. CDR3 coding DNA: TGTGCCAGCAGTCCTCGGAATGGAAACAATGAGCAGTTCTTC.

Points on this clonotype: This sequence may be a read error, since a much larger clone differs from it by one base. The chain is built from TRBV25-1 and TRBJ2-1, with D perhaps matching TRBD2 (7 bases). The V end lost 3 bases, the J end lost 3 bases, and 12 bases lay between the germline ends. Germline CDR1 and CDR2: MGHDK and SYGVNS. CDR3 length: 15 residues. CDR3 sequence (DNA): TGTGCCAGCAGTGAGAGGGAGGGGGGCTACAATGAGCAGTTCTTC. Its protein is CASSEREGGYNEQFF.

The V gene is TRBV27, the J gene TRBJ2-1, with D possibly TRBD2 on 7 matching bases. The germline V gene encodes CDR1 MNHEY and CDR2 SMNVEV (reference sequence). CDR3 length equals 15 residues. Trimming removed 6 bases from V and 0 bases from J, with 12 bases in between. CDR3 in amino acids: CASRRGGGSYNEQFF. In DNA form, the CDR3 reads TGTGCCAGCAGGAGGGGGGGAGGCTCCTACAATGAGCAGTTCTTC.

This clonotype was recorded at least ten times. V usage is TRBV20-1 and J usage is TRBJ2-5, with D possibly matching TRBD1 (6 bases). Germline values: CDR1 DFQATT, CDR2 SNEGSKA (reference sequence). The CDR3 is 15 amino acids. The germline V and J ends were trimmed by 4 bases and 2 bases, with 17 bases remaining between them. The CDR3 nucleotides read TGCAGTGCTACCGCCGGGACATATTATCAAGAGACCCAGTACTTC. Its translation: CSATAGTYYQETQYF.

There are a few counts of this clonotype. The J gene is TRBJ2-7, the V gene TRBV7-2, with D unresolved. V lost 5 bases to trimming and J lost 0 bases, with 11 bases between them. The CDR3 has 14 amino acids. The germline CDR1 and CDR2 sequences are SGHTA and FQGNSA. The CDR3 DNA reads TGTGCCAGCAGCGTTTGGGGAAGCTCCTACGAGCAGTACTTC. This encodes CASSVWGSSYEQYF. Using reference TRBV7-2 and TRBJ2-7 for the parts outside the CDR3, the full variable domain is GAGVSQSPSNKVTEKGKDVELRCDPISGHTALYWYRQSLGQGLEFLIYFQGNSAPDKSGLPSDRFSAERTGGSVSTLTIQRTQQEDSAVYLCASSVWGSSYEQYFGPGTRLTVT.

This clonotype has only a few counts. V is TRBV5-5 and J is TRBJ1-4; D might be TRBD1 (5 bases). Trimming removed 4 bases at V and 7 bases at J, with 17 bases between. The CDR3 spans 15 residues. Germline CDR1 SGHKS, CDR2 YYEKEE (reference sequence). The CDR3 DNA reads as TGTGCCAGCAGCAACTTCCGGGGCGAGGGTGAAAAACTGTTTTTT. It is translated as CASSNFRGEGEKLFF.

This clonotype was seen a few times. The chain combines TRBV10-3 with TRBJ2-7, with 9 bases that match TRBD1. Germline V lookup: CDR1 ENHRY, CDR2 SYGVKD. V dropped 8 bases and J dropped 6; count of bases not matched to a gene: 8. This CDR3 is 13 amino acids long. The CDR3 region has the DNA TGTGCCATCGCCGGGACAGGGATAGGCGAGCAGTACTTC. It yields the protein CAIAGTGIGEQYF.